The 32 T cell receptor beta chains reported below all come from one sample, sequenced in a study of blood T cell repertoires in COVID-19. TCRdb keeps only in-frame clones here, not all; method: immunoSEQ multiplex PCR. The sample lists tens of thousands of clones, about four fifths occurring once. Sequenced: peripheral blood. The source is a woman at least 80 years old with active or convalescent COVID-19.

This chain joins TRBV7-6 and TRBJ2-3; D remains ambiguous. This CDR3 region has 12 residues. Trimming stripped 5 bases from V and 3 bases from J, with 6 bases between. Germline loops: CDR1 SGHVS, CDR2 FNYEAQ. Here the CDR3 DNA reads TGTGCCAGCAGCGCCTATACAGATACGCAGTATTTT. It is translated as CASSAYTDTQYF.

The chain recombines TRBV5-6 with TRBJ2-1, with D perhaps matching TRBD1 (5 bases). This CDR3 has 13 amino acids. V was cut by 3 bases and J by 8 bases, with 12 bases left in between. Germline V lookup: CDR1 SGHDT, CDR2 YYEEEE. CDR3 loop: CASSSLLGDEQFF. The CDR3 DNA is TGTGCCAGCAGCTCTTTATTAGGGGATGAGCAGTTCTTC.

The chain links TRBV4-3 to TRBJ2-1; TRBD2 aligns across 7 bases. V lost 1 base, J lost 6 bases, and 0 bases stayed unmatched. The CDR3 contains 13 residues. Germline V lookup: CDR1 LGHNA, CDR2 YSLEER. CDR3 sequence (DNA): TGCGCCAGCAGCCAAGGACTAGCCAATGAGCAGTTCTTC. It specifies CASSQGLANEQFF.

This clone was picked up one time. The gene calls are TRBV28 and TRBJ2-1, with D possibly matching TRBD2 (6 bases). V was pared by 6 bases and J by 9 bases, with 24 bases between. Germline V CDR1 and CDR2: MDHEN, SYDVKM. The CDR3 sequence is 16 residues long. DNA of the CDR3: TGTGCCAGCAGCCTTCAGGCGGGAACCCTCTCCAGTGAGCAGTTCTTC. Its translation: CASSLQAGTLSSEQFF.

This clone was recorded a few times. The chain combines TRBV27 with TRBJ1-2, with a weak D call TRBD1 (6 bases). CDR3 length: 13 residues. Deletions cut 0 bases from V and 8 bases from J, with 10 bases between. CDR1 is MNHEY and CDR2 is SMNVEV in the germline V gene (reference sequence). CDR3 nucleotide sequence: TGTGCCAGCAGTTTATCCGCAGGGGTCGGCTACACCTTC. Amino acids: CASSLSAGVGYTF.

The J gene is TRBJ2-3, the V gene TRBV6-2 or TRBV6-3; 8 bases match TRBD2. CDR3 length: 15 amino acids. Germline V gene lookup returns CDR1 MNHEY and CDR2 SVGEGT. The ends lost 4 bases at V and 3 bases at J; junction bases unmatched: 6. The CDR3 sequence: CASSFLSSGTDTQYF. As DNA, the CDR3 is TGTGCCAGCAGTTTTTTATCTAGCGGGACAGATACGCAGTATTTT.

This clone has just one count. The chain joins TRBV7-9 to TRBJ2-7; the match to TRBD1 covers 10 bases. Unmatched junction bases numbered 7, after V lost 4 bases and J lost 1 base. This CDR3 comprises 16 residues. Germline lookup yields CDR1 SEHNR and CDR2 FQNEAQ (reference sequence). CDR3 nucleotide sequence: TGTGCCAGCAGCTCTGTTGGGACAGGGGTATCCTACGAGCAGTACTTC. Translating it yields CASSSVGTGVSYEQYF.

The chain recombines TRBV6-5 with TRBJ1-1, with a possible D match to TRBD1 (5 bases). The CDR3 consists of 13 residues. Trimming took off 6 bases at V and 0 bases at J, with 8 bases between the two ends. In germline, CDR1 is MNHEY, CDR2 SVGAGI. CDR3 nucleotides: TGTGCCAGCAGGGTAGGGGTGAACACTGAAGCTTTCTTT. Amino acids: CASRVGVNTEAFF.

This sequence joins TRBV6-1 and TRBJ2-5; 10 nucleotides match TRBD1. Germline V CDR1 and CDR2: MNHNS, SASEGT. This CDR3 comprises 14 residues. The V and J ends lost 3 bases and 5 bases, in that order; junction bases with no gene match: 3. The DNA for the CDR3 is TGTGCCAGCAGTGACCGGGACAGGGGCGAGACCCAGTACTTC. The encoded protein is CASSDRDRGETQYF.

The chain employs TRBV6-1 and TRBJ1-1; 8 bases fit TRBD1. Germline trimming cut 4 bases from V and 10 bases from J; bases unmatched to any gene: 20. CDR1 and CDR2 (germline): MNHNS, SASEGT. This CDR3 has 17 amino acids. DNA for the CDR3: TGTGCCAGCAGTGCTGGCAGGGGGCGAACGGGAAAAGAGGGAGCTTTCTTT. It translates to CASSAGRGRTGKEGAFF.

The gene calls are TRBV7-2 and TRBJ2-1; the D gene is possibly TRBD1 (5 bases). The germline V gene encodes CDR1 SGHTA and CDR2 FQGNSA. V gave up 1 base and J gave up 13 bases, with 17 bases separating them. The CDR3 is 14 amino acids. The CDR3 here is CASSLDQGYPRQFF. For the CDR3, the DNA is TGTGCCAGCAGCTTAGACCAGGGTTACCCCCGCCAGTTCTTC.

The sample holds one count of this clone. The chain has TRBV5-4 and TRBJ1-2; 7 bases are a match to TRBD1. Germline loops: CDR1 SGHNT, CDR2 YYREEE (reference sequence). The CDR3 runs to 14 residues. The J segment lost 2 bases and the V segment lost 3 bases, leaving 4 bases of the junction unmatched. CDR3 sequence: CASSSRQGNYGYTF. The CDR3 DNA is TGTGCCAGCAGCTCTCGACAGGGAAACTATGGCTACACCTTC.

The chain couples TRBV7-2 to TRBJ2-7, with TRBD1 matching over 10 bases. The CDR3 has 15 amino acids. Germline V gene sequence: CDR1 SGHTA, CDR2 FQGNSA. V was clipped by 1 base and J by 3 bases; unmatched bases: 3. The CDR3 spells CASSLGGTGDYEQYF. The CDR3 DNA reads TGTGCCAGCAGCTTAGGAGGGACAGGGGACTACGAGCAGTACTTC.

This clone was detected once. V usage is TRBV27 and J usage is TRBJ2-3, with 11 bases lining up with TRBD2. V lost 5 bases and J lost 1; bases outside the gene matches: 5. The CDR3 is made up of 16 amino acids. Looked up from germline, CDR1 is MNHEY and CDR2 is SMNVEV (reference sequence). Here the CDR3 reads CASSQLLAGGTDTQYF. For the CDR3, the DNA is TGTGCCAGCAGTCAACTACTAGCGGGGGGCACAGATACGCAGTATTTT.

V gene TRBV6-2 or TRBV6-3 combines with J gene TRBJ1-3; D may be TRBD1 (6 bases). CDR1 is MNHEY and CDR2 is SVGEGT in the germline V gene. The CDR3 spans 15 residues. V lost 1 base to trimming and J lost 2 bases, with 9 bases between them. The CDR3 loop reads CASSYYQGPGNTIYF. DNA for the CDR3: TGTGCCAGCAGTTACTACCAGGGGCCTGGAAACACCATATATTTT.

This chain connects TRBV6-2 or TRBV6-3 to TRBJ2-1; a possible D gene is TRBD2 (6 bases). Germline CDR1 reads MNHEY; CDR2 reads SVGEGT. This CDR3 is built from 18 residues. With 6 bases removed from V and 1 base from J, the gap between germline ends came to 22 bases. DNA of the CDR3: TGTGCCAGCAGCTTCGGGGGAGACTGGGGTGGTTCCTACAATGAGCAGTTCTTC. This translates into CASSFGGDWGGSYNEQFF.

V usage is TRBV4-3 and J usage is TRBJ1-1; unclear D gene. V dropped 0 bases and J dropped 2 bases, with 4 bases sitting between them. Germline lookup yields CDR1 LGHNA and CDR2 YSLEER. CDR3 length: 13 residues. The CDR3 spells CASSQDLNTEAFF. The CDR3 DNA reads as TGCGCCAGCAGCCAAGATTTAAACACTGAAGCTTTCTTT.

The CDR3 here is CASSADRGQRNTEAFF. The CDR3 nucleotides read TGTGCCAGCAGCGCCGACAGGGGGCAGAGGAACACTGAAGCTTTCTTT. This chain connects TRBV5-4 to TRBJ1-1; 10 bases agree with TRBD1. The junction had 7 bases not matched to a gene; V was cut back by 4 bases and J by 1 base. Germline CDR1 reads SGHNT; CDR2 reads YYREEE (reference sequence). CDR3 size: 16 residues.

CDR3 amino acids: CASSPSTGNTDTQYF. Here the CDR3 DNA reads TGTGCCAGCAGCCCATCGACCGGGAACACAGATACGCAGTATTTT. The chain joins TRBV11-3 to TRBJ2-3; D possibly corresponds to TRBD2 (5 bases). The CDR3 totals 15 residues. The V and J ends lost 5 bases and 2 bases respectively, with 14 bases between them. Germline lookup yields CDR1 SGHNT and CDR2 YENEEA.

This clone was observed at least ten times. This chain's CDR3 is CASSRGGINEKLFF. The DNA for the CDR3 is TGTGCCAGCAGCCGGGGGGGGATCAATGAAAAACTGTTTTTT. This sequence joins TRBV7-2 and TRBJ1-4; tentatively, D is TRBD1 (5 bases). This CDR3 has 14 residues. Trimming pared 5 bases from V and 5 bases from J, leaving 12 bases between. Germline assignment: CDR1 SGHTA and CDR2 FQGNSA.

V is TRBV3-1 (or the pseudogene TRBV3-2) and J is TRBJ1-3, with D unresolved. Germline loops: CDR1 LGHDT, CDR2 YNNKEL (reference sequence). The CDR3 totals 14 residues. Trimming stripped 1 base from V and 4 bases from J, with 8 bases between. The DNA for the CDR3 is TGTGCCAGCAGCCAAGGCCAGGCCGGAAACACCATATATTTT. Protein sequence: CASSQGQAGNTIYF.

The V call is TRBV5-1, the J call TRBJ1-3; weak D call: TRBD1 (5 bases). CDR1 and CDR2 from the germline V gene are SGHRS and YFSETQ. V dropped 5 bases and J dropped 0 bases, with 12 bases sitting between them. The CDR3 runs to 15 residues. The CDR3 DNA sequence: TGCGCCAGCAGGGCCCCTGGGGCCTCTGGAAACACCATATATTTT. Translation gives CASRAPGASGNTIYF.

In its sample, this clone was seen a few times. V and J are TRBV6-5 and TRBJ1-5; D is uncertain. Trimming took off 8 bases at V and 7 bases at J, with 18 bases between the two ends. Germline V CDR1 and CDR2: MNHEY, SVGAGI. This CDR3 region has 14 residues. CDR3: CASGLSRENQPQHF. CDR3 nucleotides: TGTGCCAGCGGTCTCTCGAGGGAGAACCAGCCCCAGCATTTT.

This sequence joins TRBV6-5 and TRBJ1-6, with a possible D match to TRBD1 (5 bases). From germline, CDR1 is MNHEY and CDR2 SVGAGI. CDR3 size: 14 residues. Deletions cut 8 bases from V and 8 bases from J, with 16 bases between. The CDR3 spells CASGIGESYSPLHF. The CDR3 nucleotides are TGTGCCAGCGGGATAGGGGAATCGTATTCACCCCTCCACTTT.

This clone was recorded once. The chain links TRBV5-1 to TRBJ2-6; 9 nucleotides line up with TRBD1. The length of the CDR3 is 17 residues. The junction had 10 bases not matched to a gene; V was cut back by 9 bases and J by 0 bases. CDR1 and CDR2 (germline): SGHRS, YFSETQ. The CDR3 sequence: CATFPGQGSSGANVLTF. The CDR3 nucleotides read TGCGCCACCTTTCCGGGACAGGGTAGCTCTGGGGCCAACGTCCTGACTTTC.

The V call is TRBV28, the J call TRBJ1-1; possibly TRBD1 for D (5 bases). Germline V gene lookup returns CDR1 MDHEN and CDR2 SYDVKM. V was clipped by 4 bases and J by 6 bases, with 15 bases between them. The CDR3 runs to 14 residues. For the CDR3, the DNA is TGTGCCAGCAGTTCCCCCCTTGCGGGACCTGAAGCTTTCTTT. The encoded protein is CASSSPLAGPEAFF.

This rearrangement joins TRBV18 to TRBJ1-1; 7 nucleotides line up with TRBD1. In germline, CDR1 is KGHSH, CDR2 LQKENI. CDR3 size: 14 residues. Losses at the gene ends were 3 bases for V and 1 base for J; bases not matched to a gene: 2. The DNA of the CDR3 is TGTGCCAGCTCACCGACAGGGCGGAACACTGAAGCTTTCTTT. Translation gives CASSPTGRNTEAFF.

The chain employs TRBV6-6 and TRBJ1-6, with D tentatively TRBD1 (6 bases). Germline CDR1 MNHNY, CDR2 SVGAGI (reference sequence). Trimming took off 4 bases at V and 5 bases at J, with 15 bases between the two ends. The CDR3 contains 16 residues. The CDR3 sequence is CASSSTGAINNSPLHF. The CDR3 bases are TGTGCCAGCAGTTCGACAGGCGCAATCAATAATTCACCCCTCCACTTT.

The CDR3 sequence: CASSLVEGLLNYGYTF. The CDR3 DNA sequence: TGTGCCAGCAGTTTGGTGGAGGGCCTCCTTAACTATGGCTACACCTTC. The chain uses TRBV28 and TRBJ1-2; D gene uncertain. Trimming cost V 3 bases and J 1 base, with 15 bases left between them. This CDR3 is built from 16 residues. Germline V gives CDR1 MDHEN, CDR2 SYDVKM.

V and J are TRBV30 and TRBJ2-7; maybe TRBD2 (6 bases). Trimming left V 0 bases short and J 0 bases short, with 9 bases between. This CDR3 comprises 14 residues. Germline CDR1 and CDR2: GTSNPN and SVGIG (reference sequence). The CDR3 loop is CAWSVGGSSYEQYF. CDR3 bases: TGTGCCTGGAGTGTTGGGGGGAGCTCCTACGAGCAGTACTTC.

This chain uses TRBV18 with TRBJ2-7; 8 bases agree with TRBD2. V gave up 5 bases and J gave up 5 bases; unmatched junction bases: 5. Germline CDR1 is KGHSH and CDR2 is LQKENI. This CDR3 is built from 13 residues. CDR3 region: CASSTGGPNEQYF. The CDR3 DNA sequence: TGTGCCAGCTCAACGGGGGGGCCTAACGAGCAGTACTTC.

The rearrangement uses TRBV5-6 and TRBJ1-1; 7 positions agree with TRBD1. The V gene end was trimmed by 4 bases and the J gene end by 0 bases; junction bases not matched to a gene: 12. Per germline, CDR1 SGHDT and CDR2 YYEEEE. The CDR3 consists of 17 residues. CDR3 nucleotide sequence: TGTGCCAGCAGCATTTGGGACAGATCCCCACTGAACACTGAAGCTTTCTTT. It encodes CASSIWDRSPLNTEAFF.